This T cell receptor beta chain is drawn from a study of T cell changes during pregnancy in multiple sclerosis. TCRdb's table, derived via immunoSEQ multiplex PCR, lists solely in-frame clones and lacks some. The data show around 50,000 clones, with over 90% seen just once and 5.5% to 7% held by the top ten. Germline CDR1 KGHSH, CDR2 LQKENI. Trimming pared 6 bases from V and 2 bases from J, leaving 8 bases between. CDR3 length: 12 residues. The source material was CD8+ T cells from peripheral blood mononuclear cells, sampled in the first trimester of pregnancy. The chain is built from TRBV18 and TRBJ2-7; D unclear. This receptor was taken from a female donor with multiple sclerosis, enrolled in a pregnancy study. The CDR3 DNA sequence: TGTGCCAGCTCCCTCGTTCCCTACGAGCAGTACTTC. This encodes CASSLVPYEQYF.